These 10 T cell receptor beta chains came from one sample sequenced in a study of blood T cell repertoires in COVID-19. Produced via immunoSEQ multiplex PCR; TCRdb's table is partial and in-frame only. The table includes a few hundred thousand clones, just over 85% detected once. Sequencing input: PBMCs or T cells enriched from blood (not recorded which). The source of these receptors is a man aged 25-45 years who had recovered from COVID-19.

The genes are TRBV3-1 (or the pseudogene TRBV3-2) and TRBJ1-1; perhaps TRBD1 as D (5 bases). The CDR3 covers 15 residues. Trimming cost V 8 bases and J 1 base, with 17 bases left between them. Germline CDR1 LGHDT, CDR2 YNNKEL (reference sequence). For the CDR3, the DNA is TGTGCCAGCCGCGGGGCCCAGGGTGGGAACACTGAAGCTTTCTTT. Translated: CASRGAQGGNTEAFF.

This clone was seen a few times. This chain connects TRBV11-2 to TRBJ2-3, with 7 nucleotides matching TRBD2. CDR3 length equals 15 residues. Germline values: CDR1 SGHAT, CDR2 FQNNGV. V trimming: 1 base; J trimming: 1 base; junction bases outside the gene matches: 2. For the CDR3, the DNA is TGTGCCAGCAGCTTAGTCCGGGGGGGCACAGATACGCAGTATTTT. It codes for CASSLVRGGTDTQYF.

DNA of the CDR3: TGCGCCAGCAACCAGGGTGCAACTAATGAAAAACTGTTTTTT. Translating it yields CASNQGATNEKLFF. The chain couples TRBV5-1 to TRBJ1-4, with D maybe TRBD1 (5 bases). The CDR3 runs 14 residues. Germline lookup yields CDR1 SGHRS and CDR2 YFSETQ. V dropped 6 bases and J dropped 0 bases, with 9 bases sitting between them.

V gene TRBV27 combines with J gene TRBJ1-1; the D gene is possibly TRBD1 (5 bases). This CDR3 has 13 residues. V was cut by 4 bases and J by 6 bases, with 12 bases left in between. Germline CDR1 and CDR2: MNHEY and SMNVEV (reference sequence). CDR3 coding DNA: TGTGCCAGCAGTTCGACAGTGGGCTCTGAAGCTTTCTTT. Translation gives CASSSTVGSEAFF.

The chain carries TRBV7-9 and TRBJ2-5; 11 bases line up with TRBD1. This CDR3 contains 15 residues. The V gene's germline CDR1 is SEHNR and CDR2 FQNEAQ (reference sequence). Trimming at V came to 5 bases and at J to 6 bases, leaving 8 bases not matched to a gene. Here the CDR3 DNA reads TGTGCCAGCAGCGGGACCGGGACAGGGGGGAAGACCCAGTACTTC. Residues: CASSGTGTGGKTQYF. Drawing the rest from reference TRBV7-9 and TRBJ2-5, the complete variable domain is DTGVSQNPRHKITKRGQNVTFRCDPISEHNRLYWYRQTLGQGPEFLTYFQNEAQLEKSRLLSDRFSAERPKGSFSTLEIQRTEQGDSAMYLCASSGTGTGGKTQYFGPGTRLLVL.

This sequence joins TRBV7-9 and TRBJ1-1, with TRBD1 as a possible D gene (6 bases). Germline values: CDR1 SEHNR, CDR2 FQNEAQ (reference sequence). CDR3 length: 15 amino acids. V was trimmed by 5 bases and J by 3 bases, leaving 16 bases between them. CDR3 protein: CASSVTGGADTEAFF. The DNA of the CDR3 is TGTGCCAGCAGCGTAACGGGGGGCGCAGACACTGAAGCTTTCTTT.

The chain carries TRBV5-1 and TRBJ2-2; D assignment may be TRBD1 or TRBD2 (5 bases each). With 4 bases removed from V and 0 bases from J, the gap between germline ends came to 13 bases. The CDR3 is 16 amino acids. The germline V gene has CDR1 SGHRS and CDR2 YFSETQ. In DNA form, the CDR3 reads TGCGCCAGCAGCCTGGGGGTTAGCGCGAACACCGGGGAGCTGTTTTTT. Protein product: CASSLGVSANTGELFF.

The chain has TRBV19 and TRBJ1-2; 9 bases map to TRBD1. Germline V gene sequence: CDR1 LNHDA, CDR2 SQIVND (reference sequence). CDR3 length: 16 amino acids. With 5 bases clipped from V and 8 bases from J, the junction kept 15 bases outside the gene matches. The DNA of the CDR3 is TGTGCCAGTAGTCCCTTGTGGGGACAGGGACCTCGAGGCTACACCTTC. This sequence encodes CASSPLWGQGPRGYTF.

The rearrangement joins TRBV19 to TRBJ2-7, with D maybe TRBD1 (5 bases). The germline V and J ends were trimmed by 6 bases and 2 bases, with 8 bases remaining between them. Per the germline V gene, CDR1 is LNHDA and CDR2 is SQIVND (reference sequence). This CDR3 is built from 12 residues. The CDR3 DNA sequence: TGTGCCAGTAGCGCAGGGACCTACGAGCAGTACTTC. Translating it yields CASSAGTYEQYF.

The table lists this clone with a count of one. J is TRBJ2-1 and V is TRBV13; possibly TRBD1 for D (5 bases). Trimming shortened V by 0 bases and J by 0 bases, and 9 bases separated the two germline ends. Per the germline V gene, CDR1 is PRHDT and CDR2 is FYEKMQ (reference sequence). The CDR3 is 16 amino acids. For the CDR3, the DNA is TGTGCCAGCAGCTTAGGTGGGGCCCCCTCCTACAATGAGCAGTTCTTC. Amino acids: CASSLGGAPSYNEQFF.